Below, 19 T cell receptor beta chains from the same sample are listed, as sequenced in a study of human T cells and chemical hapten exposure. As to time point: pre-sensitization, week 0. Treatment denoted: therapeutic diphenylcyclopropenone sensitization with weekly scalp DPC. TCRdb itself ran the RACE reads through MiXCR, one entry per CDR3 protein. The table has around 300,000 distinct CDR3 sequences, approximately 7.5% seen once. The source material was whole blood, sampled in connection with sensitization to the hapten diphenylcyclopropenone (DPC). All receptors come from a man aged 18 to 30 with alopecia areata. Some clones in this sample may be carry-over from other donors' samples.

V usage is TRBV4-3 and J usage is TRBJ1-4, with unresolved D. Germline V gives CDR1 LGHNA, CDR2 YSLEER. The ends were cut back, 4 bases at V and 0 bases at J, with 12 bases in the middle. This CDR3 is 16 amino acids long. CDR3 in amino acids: CASSRVDGTTNEKLFF. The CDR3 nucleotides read TGCGCCAGCAGCCGAGTCGACGGAACAACTAATGAAAAACTGTTTTTT.

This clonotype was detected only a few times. The CDR3, as DNA: TGTGCCAGCAGCTTTAACGGACAGGGAGAGACCGGGGAGCTGTTTTTT. It yields the protein CASSFNGQGETGELFF. The chain joins TRBV11-2 to TRBJ2-2; 8 bases are shared with TRBD1. With 3 bases clipped from V and 5 bases from J, the junction kept 8 bases outside the gene matches. The germline V gene encodes CDR1 SGHAT and CDR2 FQNNGV. The CDR3 extends over 16 amino acids. Variable domain in full (rest from reference TRBV11-2 and TRBJ2-2): EAGVAQSPRYKIIEKRQSVAFWCNPISGHATLYWYQQILGQGPKLLIQFQNNGVVDDSQLPKDRFSAERLKGVDSTLKIQPAKLEDSAVYLCASSFNGQGETGELFFGEGSRLTVL.

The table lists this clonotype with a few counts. Here the CDR3 DNA reads TGCGCCAGCAGCCAAGATGCCAGGGCCACTGAAGCTTTCTTT. It is translated as CASSQDARATEAFF. The chain employs TRBV4-3 and TRBJ1-1, with D possibly being TRBD1 (5 bases). V was clipped by 0 bases and J by 4 bases, with 9 bases between them. CDR3 size: 14 residues. Germline V gives CDR1 LGHNA, CDR2 YSLEER.

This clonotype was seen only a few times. Here the CDR3 DNA reads TGTGCCAGCAGCGGGCCATCCGGACTTACCAGCATGAACACTGAAGCTTTCTTT. Residues: CASSGPSGLTSMNTEAFF. This chain connects TRBV14 to TRBJ1-1; D gene unclear. The CDR3 covers 18 residues. V gave up 5 bases and J gave up 0 bases, with 22 bases separating them. Per the germline V gene, CDR1 is SGHDN and CDR2 is FVKESK. Full variable domain (remainder filled in from reference TRBV14 and TRBJ1-1): EAGVTQFPSHSVIEKGQTVTLRCDPISGHDNLYWYRRVMGKEIKFLLHFVKESKQDESGMPNNRFLAERTGGTYSTLKVQPAELEDSGVYFCASSGPSGLTSMNTEAFFGQGTRLTVV.

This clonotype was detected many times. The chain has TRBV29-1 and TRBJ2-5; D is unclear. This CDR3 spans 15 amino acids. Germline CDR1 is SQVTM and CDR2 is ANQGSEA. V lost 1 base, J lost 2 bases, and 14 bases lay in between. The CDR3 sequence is CSVEGVDKFQETQYF. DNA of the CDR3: TGCAGCGTTGAAGGTGTCGACAAGTTTCAAGAGACCCAGTACTTC.

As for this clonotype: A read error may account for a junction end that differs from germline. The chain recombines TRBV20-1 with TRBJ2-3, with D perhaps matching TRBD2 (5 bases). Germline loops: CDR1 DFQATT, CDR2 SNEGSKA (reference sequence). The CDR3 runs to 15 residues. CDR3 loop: CSARATGWSTDTRYF. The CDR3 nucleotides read TGCAGTGCTAGAGCGACGGGGTGGTCCACAGATACGCGGTATTTT.

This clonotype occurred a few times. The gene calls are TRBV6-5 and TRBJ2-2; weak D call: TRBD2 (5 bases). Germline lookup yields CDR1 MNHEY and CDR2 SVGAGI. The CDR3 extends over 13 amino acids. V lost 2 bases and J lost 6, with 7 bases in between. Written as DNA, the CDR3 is TGTGCCAGCAGTTACACCGGGGCCGGGGAGCTGTTTTTT. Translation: CASSYTGAGELFF.

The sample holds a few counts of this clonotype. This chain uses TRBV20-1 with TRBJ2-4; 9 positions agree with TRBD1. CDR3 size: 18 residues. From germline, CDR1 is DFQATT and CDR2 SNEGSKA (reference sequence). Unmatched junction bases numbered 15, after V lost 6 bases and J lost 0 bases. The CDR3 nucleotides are TGCAGTGCCACGGGGGGACAGGGATTGGGACTAGCCAAAAACATTCAGTACTTC. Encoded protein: CSATGGQGLGLAKNIQYF.

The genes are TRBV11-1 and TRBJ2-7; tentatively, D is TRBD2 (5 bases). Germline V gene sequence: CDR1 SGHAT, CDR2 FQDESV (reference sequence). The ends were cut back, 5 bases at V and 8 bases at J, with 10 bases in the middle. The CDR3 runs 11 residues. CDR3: CASSRGGQQYF. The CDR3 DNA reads TGTGCCAGCAGCCGAGGAGGACAGCAGTACTTC.

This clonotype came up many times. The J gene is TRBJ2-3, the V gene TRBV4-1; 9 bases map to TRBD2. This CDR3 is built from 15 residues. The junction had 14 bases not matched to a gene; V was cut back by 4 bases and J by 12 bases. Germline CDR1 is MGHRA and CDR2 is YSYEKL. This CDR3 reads CASSPGQRGAFSQYF. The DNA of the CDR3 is TGCGCCAGCAGCCCAGGACAGCGGGGGGCCTTCTCACAGTATTTT.

The CDR3 is CSARDQRGGLYNEQFF. The CDR3 DNA sequence: TGCAGTGCTAGAGATCAGCGGGGGGGCCTCTACAATGAGCAGTTCTTC. The chain carries TRBV20-1 and TRBJ2-1; 10 bases align to TRBD2. Germline CDR1 reads DFQATT; CDR2 reads SNEGSKA (reference sequence). The CDR3 totals 16 residues. The V and J ends lost 0 bases and 3 bases, in that order; junction bases with no gene match: 5.

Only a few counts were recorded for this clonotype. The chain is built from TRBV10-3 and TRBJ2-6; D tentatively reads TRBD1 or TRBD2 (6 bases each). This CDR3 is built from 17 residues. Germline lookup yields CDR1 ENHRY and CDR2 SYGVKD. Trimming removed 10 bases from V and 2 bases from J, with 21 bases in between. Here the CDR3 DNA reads TGTGCCACCAACACCGGGGGCGACGATCCTGGGGCCAACGTCCTGACTTTC. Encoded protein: CATNTGGDDPGANVLTF.

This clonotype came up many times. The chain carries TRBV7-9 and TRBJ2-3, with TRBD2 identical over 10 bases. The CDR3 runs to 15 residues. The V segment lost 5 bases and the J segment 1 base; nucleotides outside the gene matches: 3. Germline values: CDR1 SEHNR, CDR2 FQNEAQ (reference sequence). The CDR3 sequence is CASSLTSGRTDTQYF. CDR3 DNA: TGTGCCAGCAGCCTGACTAGCGGGCGCACAGATACGCAGTATTTT.

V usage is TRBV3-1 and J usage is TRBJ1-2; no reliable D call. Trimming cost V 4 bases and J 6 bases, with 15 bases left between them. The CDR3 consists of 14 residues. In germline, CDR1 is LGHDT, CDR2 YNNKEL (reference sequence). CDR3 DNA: TGTGCCAGCAGCCTATTGGGATTTGACCATGGCTACACCTTC. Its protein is CASSLLGFDHGYTF.

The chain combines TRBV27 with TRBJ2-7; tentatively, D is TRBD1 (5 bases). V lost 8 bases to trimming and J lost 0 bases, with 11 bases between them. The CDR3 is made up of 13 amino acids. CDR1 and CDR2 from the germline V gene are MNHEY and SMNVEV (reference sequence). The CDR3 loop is CASLQQASYEQYV. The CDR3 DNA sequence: TGTGCCAGCCTCCAACAGGCCTCCTACGAGCAGTACGTC.

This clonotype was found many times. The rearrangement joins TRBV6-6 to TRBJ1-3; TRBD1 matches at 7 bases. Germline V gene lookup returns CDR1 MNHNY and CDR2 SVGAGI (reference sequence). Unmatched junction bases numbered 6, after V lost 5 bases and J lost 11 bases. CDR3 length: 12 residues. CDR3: CASSGDSHSIYF. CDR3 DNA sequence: TGTGCCAGCAGTGGGGACAGCCATTCCATATATTTT.

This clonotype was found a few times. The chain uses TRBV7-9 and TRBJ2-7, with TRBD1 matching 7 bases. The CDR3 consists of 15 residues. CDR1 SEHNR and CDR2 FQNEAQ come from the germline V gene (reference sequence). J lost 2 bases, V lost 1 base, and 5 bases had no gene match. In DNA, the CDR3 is TGTGCCAGCAGCTTAGAAGGGACAGCGGCCTACGAGCAGTACGTC. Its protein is CASSLEGTAAYEQYV.

CDR3 sequence: CASSLWRDRDMETQYF. The DNA for the CDR3 is TGTGCCAGCAGTTTATGGAGGGACAGGGATATGGAGACCCAGTACTTC. The J gene is TRBJ2-5, the V gene TRBV28; 9 bases fit TRBD1. V trimming: 0 bases; J trimming: 5 bases; junction bases outside the gene matches: 7. Looked up from germline, CDR1 is MDHEN and CDR2 is SYDVKM. The CDR3 length is 16 residues.

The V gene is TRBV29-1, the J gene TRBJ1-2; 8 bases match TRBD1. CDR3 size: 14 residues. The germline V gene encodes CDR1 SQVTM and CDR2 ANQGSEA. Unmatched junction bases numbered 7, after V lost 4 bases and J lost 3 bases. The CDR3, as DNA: TGCAGCGTTGGGCTGACAGGGGCCGACTATGGCTACACCTTC. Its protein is CSVGLTGADYGYTF.